A selection of T cell receptor beta chains follows, all from one sample in a study of patients and donors after allogeneic stem cell transplantation. MiXCR, applied by TCRdb to the RT-PCR reads, yields one record per CDR3 protein. The sample lists 150,000 to 200,000 distinct CDR3 sequences, over 25% seen once, with 3.2% in the top ten. What was sequenced was blood, either unsorted or a sorted T cell fraction (not recorded which). The receptors originated from a human donor who was either an allogeneic HSCT recipient or a stem cell or donor lymphocyte infusion donor (not recorded which). It is not recorded whose cells these are; they may come from a transplant donor. CDR3s leave out the opening cysteine and the closing phenylalanine or tryptophan. Fields, in order: J gene, V gene, CDR3 protein.

>TRBJ1-4|TRBV20-1
SAEGFQTNEKLF
>TRBJ1-1|TRBV4-2
ASSQGDGNTEAF
>TRBJ2-3|TRBV6-2/TRBV6-3
ASSYLGTDTQY
>TRBJ1-2|TRBV28
ASNPGRNYGYT
>TRBJ1-6|TRBV7-9
ASSLKDRTLH
>TRBJ1-4|TRBV29-1
SVLLGEKLF
>TRBJ1-1|TRBV10-3
AISEVQHTEAF
>TRBJ1-2|TRBV15
ATSRVALYGYT
>TRBJ2-3|TRBV7-9
ASSYGEAGGADTQY
>TRBJ2-2|TRBV12-3/TRBV12-4
ASSLAGGNTGELF
>TRBJ2-2|TRBV7-7
ASGVGRGAGELF
>TRBJ1-5|TRBV6-2/TRBV6-3
ASGDYSNQPQH
>TRBJ2-7|TRBV12-3/TRBV12-4
ASKGPNSYEQY